This TCR beta chain was profiled in a study of blood T cells in healthy people across ages. Isolation per sample recovered at least 7 million PBMCs. This clonotype appeared a few times. Germline V CDR1 and CDR2: LGHDT, YNNKEL (reference sequence). The CDR3 has 16 amino acids. J lost 4 bases, V lost 2 bases, and 5 bases had no gene match. PCR was performed a second time for about 7 to 12 cycles using a sample-barcoded 5' primer and a J-beta primer mix. A single record per CDR3 protein comes from TCRdb applying MiXCR to the 5' RACE reads. The data contain about 780,000 distinct CDR3 sequences, roughly 46% of them singletons.

Material for sequencing was blood. This chain links TRBV3-1 with TRBJ2-1; 10 bases match TRBD2. This receptor was identified in an elderly man in good health. CDR3 bases: TGTGCCAGCAGCCAACCCCTAGCGGGAGATTACAATGAGCAGTTCTTC. As protein: CASSQPLAGDYNEQFF.